In its sample, the clone carrying this TCR beta chain was seen a few times. Its antigen is not identified. The CDR3 length is 15 residues. V lost 5 bases, J lost 5 bases, and 16 bases lay in between. Germline V gene sequence: CDR1 SGHNT, CDR2 YENEEA. The primer mix had 60 Vbeta and 13 Jbeta primers. Sequencing used immunoSEQ multiplex PCR; TCRdb keeps in-frame clones, though not all of them. The table lists about 150,000 clones, 73% of them singletons. This record comes from a study of cytomegalovirus exposure and HLA in healthy donors. Whole-study results and caveats: Reports described diagnosis of cytomegalovirus status by the classifier as highly specific and sensitive. An Asian-associated ancestry cluster reportedly showed fewer N-insertions than the approximately 630-donor mean in a later analysis.

The sample taken for sequencing was PBMCs. The receptor comes from a woman between 18 and 29 years old in good health and CMV-seropositive. This chain joins TRBV11-3 and TRBJ2-1; D may be TRBD1 (7 bases). CDR3 DNA: TGTGCCAGCAGCCTAGGAGGGGGCAGGAACAATGAGCAGTTCTTC. Translating gives CASSLGGGRNNEQFF.